This record concerns one T cell receptor (beta chain) sequence. Sequenced by immunoSEQ multiplex PCR; TCRdb stores in-frame clones only, minus some. The data show under 80,000 clones, with about 89% seen just once and about 3.9% held by the top ten. This record comes from a study of OX40 agonist ivuxolimab in advanced cancers. The wider study: An anti-OX40 (CD134) antibody with agonistic activity, ivuxolimab, was administered to patients.

Germline CDR1 is MNHEY and CDR2 is SVGAGI. This CDR3 has 12 amino acids. V trimming: 9 bases; J trimming: 5 bases; junction bases outside the gene matches: 5. Here the sequenced sample was CD4+ or CD8+ T cells sorted from blood, taken in a trial of the OX40 agonist ivuxolimab. The source of this sequence is an adult with an advanced solid tumor such as melanoma, head and neck, liver or kidney cancer. V usage is TRBV6-5 and J usage is TRBJ1-1; TRBD1 agrees at 8 bases. The CDR3 DNA follows: TGTGCCAGTCAGGGGGCGTTTACTGAAGCTTTCTTT. Translated, it gives CASQGAFTEAFF.